This is a list of T cell receptor beta chains from one sample in a study of blood T cell repertoires in COVID-19. Assay: immunoSEQ multiplex PCR; the TCRdb copy retains only in-frame clones and omits some. The sample lists 220,000 or so clones; around 86% were seen once. The sample was peripheral blood. These receptors came from a woman aged 45-65 years with COVID-19, enrolled during active disease. Both conserved end residues are part of each CDR3. Fields, in order: CDR3 protein, CDR3 DNA, V gene, J gene, D gene, clone size. A D gene is named only where the DNA matches it firmly. Rows may omit the clone size; those that give it use once, few, many or a size class.

cdr3_aa: CASSLQGQLYGYTF; cdr3_nt: TGTGCCAGCAGCTTACAAGGACAGCTGTATGGCTACACCTTC; v_call: TRBV7-2; j_call: TRBJ1-2; d_call: .; clone_size: .
cdr3_aa: CATSRKGQGNSPLHF; cdr3_nt: TGTGCCACCAGCAGGAAGGGACAGGGAAATTCACCCCTCCACTTT; v_call: TRBV15; j_call: TRBJ1-6; d_call: TRBD1; clone_size: few
cdr3_aa: CASSLGGEETQYF; cdr3_nt: TGTGCCAGCAGTTTAGGAGGGGAAGAGACCCAGTACTTC; v_call: TRBV28; j_call: TRBJ2-5; d_call: .; clone_size: .
cdr3_aa: CAISGTGKKDTEAFF; cdr3_nt: TGTGCCATCAGTGGGACAGGCAAAAAGGATACTGAAGCTTTCTTT; v_call: TRBV10-3; j_call: TRBJ1-1; d_call: TRBD1; clone_size: .
cdr3_aa: CASSVAGNTGELFF; cdr3_nt: TGTGCCAGCAGTGTTGCAGGGAACACCGGGGAGCTGTTTTTT; v_call: TRBV2; j_call: TRBJ2-2; d_call: .; clone_size: .
cdr3_aa: CASKAPDRGAYEQYF; cdr3_nt: TGCGCCAGCAAAGCCCCGGACAGGGGAGCCTACGAGCAGTACTTC; v_call: TRBV10-2; j_call: TRBJ2-7; d_call: TRBD1; clone_size: .
cdr3_aa: CASNYEGGEDAFF; cdr3_nt: TGTGCCAGCAATTACGAAGGGGGTGAAGATGCTTTCTTT; v_call: TRBV6-4; j_call: TRBJ1-1; d_call: .; clone_size: .
cdr3_aa: CASSGPLRGESGTGELFF; cdr3_nt: TGTGCCAGCAGCGGTCCCCTCCGGGGGGAAAGTGGGACCGGGGAGCTGTTTTTT; v_call: TRBV5-4; j_call: TRBJ2-2; d_call: TRBD2; clone_size: .
cdr3_aa: CASIDILRGGHTEAFF; cdr3_nt: TGTGCCAGTATTGATATATTGAGGGGAGGGCACACTGAAGCTTTCTTT; v_call: TRBV19; j_call: TRBJ1-1; d_call: .; clone_size: .
cdr3_aa: CASSHQTVPQYF; cdr3_nt: TGTGCCAGCAGCCACCAGACTGTCCCCCAGTACTTC; v_call: TRBV3-1/TRBV3-2; j_call: TRBJ2-5; d_call: .; clone_size: .
cdr3_aa: CAVSGTYSQETQYF; cdr3_nt: TGTGCCGTATCAGGGACTTACTCCCAAGAGACCCAGTACTTC; v_call: TRBV10-3; j_call: TRBJ2-5; d_call: .; clone_size: .
cdr3_aa: CASSSLATGELFF; cdr3_nt: TGTGCCAGCAGTAGTCTAGCCACCGGGGAGCTGTTTTTT; v_call: TRBV6-2/TRBV6-3; j_call: TRBJ2-2; d_call: .; clone_size: .
cdr3_aa: CASRLSSGNTIYF; cdr3_nt: TGTGCCAGCAGGCTGAGCTCTGGAAACACCATATATTTT; v_call: TRBV6-5; j_call: TRBJ1-3; d_call: .; clone_size: few
cdr3_aa: CASSQDKRGTDTQYF; cdr3_nt: TGTGCCAGCAGCCAAGATAAGCGAGGCACAGATACGCAGTATTTT; v_call: TRBV3-1/TRBV3-2; j_call: TRBJ2-3; d_call: .; clone_size: .
cdr3_aa: CASSLNLGTGAPRDGYTF; cdr3_nt: TGTGCCAGCAGCTTGAATCTCGGGACAGGGGCCCCCCGAGATGGCTACACCTTC; v_call: TRBV5-6; j_call: TRBJ1-2; d_call: TRBD1; clone_size: .
cdr3_aa: CASSVDGTGGRKAGYTF; cdr3_nt: TGTGCCAGCAGCGTAGATGGGACAGGGGGTAGGAAGGCTGGCTACACCTTC; v_call: TRBV9; j_call: TRBJ1-2; d_call: TRBD1; clone_size: .
cdr3_aa: CASSPQSRAGGGNTGELFF; cdr3_nt: TGTGCCAGCTCACCTCAGTCCCGAGCAGGCGGGGGTAACACCGGGGAGCTGTTTTTT; v_call: TRBV18; j_call: TRBJ2-2; d_call: TRBD2; clone_size: once
cdr3_aa: CATKQGLSGTQYF; cdr3_nt: TGTGCCACAAAACAGGGGCTCTCCGGGACCCAGTACTTC; v_call: TRBV28; j_call: TRBJ2-5; d_call: TRBD1; clone_size: .
cdr3_aa: CASSQATSGGGETQYF; cdr3_nt: TGTGCCAGCAGCCAAGCGACTAGCGGGGGAGGAGAGACCCAGTACTTC; v_call: TRBV7-8; j_call: TRBJ2-5; d_call: TRBD2; clone_size: .
cdr3_aa: CASGVAGGQETQYF; cdr3_nt: TGTGCTAGTGGTGTAGCGGGGGGTCAAGAGACCCAGTACTTC; v_call: TRBV12-5; j_call: TRBJ2-5; d_call: TRBD2; clone_size: .
cdr3_aa: CAWSHLGGDQPQHF; cdr3_nt: TGTGCCTGGAGCCACCTCGGGGGGGACCAGCCCCAGCATTTT; v_call: TRBV30; j_call: TRBJ1-5; d_call: .; clone_size: .
cdr3_aa: CASSSGGRVPQHF; cdr3_nt: TGTGCCAGCTCCTCCGGGGGGCGCGTGCCCCAGCATTTT; v_call: TRBV18; j_call: TRBJ1-5; d_call: .; clone_size: .
cdr3_aa: CASSLVGQNYGYTF; cdr3_nt: TGTGCCAGCAGCTTAGTGGGACAGAACTATGGCTACACCTTC; v_call: TRBV11-2; j_call: TRBJ1-2; d_call: TRBD1; clone_size: .
cdr3_aa: CASSPRPGGVTEAFF; cdr3_nt: TGTGCCAGCAGTCCTCGTCCAGGGGGCGTCACTGAAGCTTTCTTT; v_call: TRBV6-5; j_call: TRBJ1-1; d_call: TRBD1; clone_size: .
cdr3_aa: CASSSQTHTGRGGYTF; cdr3_nt: TGTGCCAGCAGTTCCCAGACTCATACAGGGAGGGGAGGCTACACCTTC; v_call: TRBV6-2/TRBV6-3; j_call: TRBJ1-2; d_call: .; clone_size: .
cdr3_aa: CASSQPSPPPSGGAPDTQYF; cdr3_nt: TGTGCCAGCAGCCAACCCTCACCCCCCCCTAGCGGGGGGGCCCCAGATACGCAGTATTTT; v_call: TRBV3-1/TRBV3-2; j_call: TRBJ2-3; d_call: TRBD2; clone_size: .
cdr3_aa: CASSHQDIDSNQPQHF; cdr3_nt: TGTGCCAGCAGCCATCAGGACATCGATAGCAATCAGCCCCAGCATTTT; v_call: TRBV21-1; j_call: TRBJ1-5; d_call: .; clone_size: .
cdr3_aa: CAWRRLAHEQFF; cdr3_nt: TGTGCCTGGAGGAGACTCGCCCATGAGCAGTTCTTC; v_call: TRBV30; j_call: TRBJ2-1; d_call: .; clone_size: .
cdr3_aa: CASSLSATGNYGYTF; cdr3_nt: TGTGCCAGCAGCCTTTCCGCCACAGGAAACTATGGCTACACCTTC; v_call: TRBV7-2; j_call: TRBJ1-2; d_call: .; clone_size: .
cdr3_aa: CASTLEGSGELFF; cdr3_nt: TGTGCCAGCACCCTTGAGGGTTCCGGGGAGCTGTTTTTT; v_call: TRBV2; j_call: TRBJ2-2; d_call: .; clone_size: .
cdr3_aa: CASSVPGTFNTGELFF; cdr3_nt: TGTGCCAGTAGTGTTCCCGGGACTTTCAACACCGGGGAGCTGTTTTTT; v_call: TRBV19; j_call: TRBJ2-2; d_call: .; clone_size: once
cdr3_aa: CASSFRRGDLRGYTF; cdr3_nt: TGTGCCAGCAGTTTTCGAAGGGGCGATCTTCGGGGCTACACCTTC; v_call: TRBV6-5; j_call: TRBJ1-2; d_call: .; clone_size: .
cdr3_aa: CASSSGGINQPQHF; cdr3_nt: TGTGCCAGCAGCTCTGGGGGGATCAATCAGCCCCAGCATTTT; v_call: TRBV27; j_call: TRBJ1-5; d_call: .; clone_size: once
cdr3_aa: CASSATSGGASTDTQYF; cdr3_nt: TGCGCCAGCAGTGCAACTAGCGGGGGGGCCAGCACAGATACGCAGTATTTT; v_call: TRBV10-2; j_call: TRBJ2-3; d_call: TRBD2; clone_size: once
cdr3_aa: CASSLERGSNEQFF; cdr3_nt: TGCGCCAGCAGCTTGGAGCGGGGGTCCAATGAGCAGTTCTTC; v_call: TRBV5-1; j_call: TRBJ2-1; d_call: TRBD2; clone_size: .
cdr3_aa: CASSSSSGGRRSTDTQYF; cdr3_nt: TGTGCCAGCAGCTCCTCTAGCGGGGGGCGCCGTTCCACAGATACGCAGTATTTT; v_call: TRBV7-3; j_call: TRBJ2-3; d_call: TRBD2; clone_size: .
cdr3_aa: CASRVAGLAGVSGANVLTF; cdr3_nt: TGTGCCAGCAGGGTCGCCGGACTAGCGGGAGTCTCTGGGGCCAACGTCCTGACTTTC; v_call: TRBV2; j_call: TRBJ2-6; d_call: TRBD2; clone_size: once
cdr3_aa: CASSRGGRTEAFF; cdr3_nt: TGTGCCAGCAGTCGAGGGGGCAGGACTGAAGCTTTCTTT; v_call: TRBV6-5; j_call: TRBJ1-1; d_call: TRBD1; clone_size: .
cdr3_aa: CAISASGGKEQFF; cdr3_nt: TGTGCCATCAGTGCTAGCGGGGGTAAGGAGCAGTTCTTC; v_call: TRBV10-3; j_call: TRBJ2-1; d_call: TRBD2; clone_size: .
cdr3_aa: CASSLLAKNIQYF; cdr3_nt: TGTGCCAGCAGCCTCCTGGCCAAAAACATTCAGTACTTC; v_call: TRBV3-1/TRBV3-2; j_call: TRBJ2-4; d_call: .; clone_size: .
cdr3_aa: CAWSVDAGLGYGYTF; cdr3_nt: TGTGCCTGGAGTGTTGACGCAGGCCTGGGCTATGGCTACACCTTC; v_call: TRBV30; j_call: TRBJ1-2; d_call: .; clone_size: .
cdr3_aa: CSACALVVAGGHRDTQYF; cdr3_nt: TGCAGTGCTTGTGCCCTAGTTGTGGCGGGGGGGCACAGAGATACGCAGTATTTT; v_call: TRBV20-1; j_call: TRBJ2-3; d_call: TRBD2; clone_size: once
cdr3_aa: CASSIAAGTPNGYTF; cdr3_nt: TGTGCCAGTAGTATAGCAGCAGGTACCCCCAATGGCTACACCTTC; v_call: TRBV19; j_call: TRBJ1-2; d_call: .; clone_size: .
cdr3_aa: CATSDARSNQPQHF; cdr3_nt: TGTGCCACCAGTGATGCCCGGAGTAATCAGCCCCAGCATTTT; v_call: TRBV24-1; j_call: TRBJ1-5; d_call: .; clone_size: .